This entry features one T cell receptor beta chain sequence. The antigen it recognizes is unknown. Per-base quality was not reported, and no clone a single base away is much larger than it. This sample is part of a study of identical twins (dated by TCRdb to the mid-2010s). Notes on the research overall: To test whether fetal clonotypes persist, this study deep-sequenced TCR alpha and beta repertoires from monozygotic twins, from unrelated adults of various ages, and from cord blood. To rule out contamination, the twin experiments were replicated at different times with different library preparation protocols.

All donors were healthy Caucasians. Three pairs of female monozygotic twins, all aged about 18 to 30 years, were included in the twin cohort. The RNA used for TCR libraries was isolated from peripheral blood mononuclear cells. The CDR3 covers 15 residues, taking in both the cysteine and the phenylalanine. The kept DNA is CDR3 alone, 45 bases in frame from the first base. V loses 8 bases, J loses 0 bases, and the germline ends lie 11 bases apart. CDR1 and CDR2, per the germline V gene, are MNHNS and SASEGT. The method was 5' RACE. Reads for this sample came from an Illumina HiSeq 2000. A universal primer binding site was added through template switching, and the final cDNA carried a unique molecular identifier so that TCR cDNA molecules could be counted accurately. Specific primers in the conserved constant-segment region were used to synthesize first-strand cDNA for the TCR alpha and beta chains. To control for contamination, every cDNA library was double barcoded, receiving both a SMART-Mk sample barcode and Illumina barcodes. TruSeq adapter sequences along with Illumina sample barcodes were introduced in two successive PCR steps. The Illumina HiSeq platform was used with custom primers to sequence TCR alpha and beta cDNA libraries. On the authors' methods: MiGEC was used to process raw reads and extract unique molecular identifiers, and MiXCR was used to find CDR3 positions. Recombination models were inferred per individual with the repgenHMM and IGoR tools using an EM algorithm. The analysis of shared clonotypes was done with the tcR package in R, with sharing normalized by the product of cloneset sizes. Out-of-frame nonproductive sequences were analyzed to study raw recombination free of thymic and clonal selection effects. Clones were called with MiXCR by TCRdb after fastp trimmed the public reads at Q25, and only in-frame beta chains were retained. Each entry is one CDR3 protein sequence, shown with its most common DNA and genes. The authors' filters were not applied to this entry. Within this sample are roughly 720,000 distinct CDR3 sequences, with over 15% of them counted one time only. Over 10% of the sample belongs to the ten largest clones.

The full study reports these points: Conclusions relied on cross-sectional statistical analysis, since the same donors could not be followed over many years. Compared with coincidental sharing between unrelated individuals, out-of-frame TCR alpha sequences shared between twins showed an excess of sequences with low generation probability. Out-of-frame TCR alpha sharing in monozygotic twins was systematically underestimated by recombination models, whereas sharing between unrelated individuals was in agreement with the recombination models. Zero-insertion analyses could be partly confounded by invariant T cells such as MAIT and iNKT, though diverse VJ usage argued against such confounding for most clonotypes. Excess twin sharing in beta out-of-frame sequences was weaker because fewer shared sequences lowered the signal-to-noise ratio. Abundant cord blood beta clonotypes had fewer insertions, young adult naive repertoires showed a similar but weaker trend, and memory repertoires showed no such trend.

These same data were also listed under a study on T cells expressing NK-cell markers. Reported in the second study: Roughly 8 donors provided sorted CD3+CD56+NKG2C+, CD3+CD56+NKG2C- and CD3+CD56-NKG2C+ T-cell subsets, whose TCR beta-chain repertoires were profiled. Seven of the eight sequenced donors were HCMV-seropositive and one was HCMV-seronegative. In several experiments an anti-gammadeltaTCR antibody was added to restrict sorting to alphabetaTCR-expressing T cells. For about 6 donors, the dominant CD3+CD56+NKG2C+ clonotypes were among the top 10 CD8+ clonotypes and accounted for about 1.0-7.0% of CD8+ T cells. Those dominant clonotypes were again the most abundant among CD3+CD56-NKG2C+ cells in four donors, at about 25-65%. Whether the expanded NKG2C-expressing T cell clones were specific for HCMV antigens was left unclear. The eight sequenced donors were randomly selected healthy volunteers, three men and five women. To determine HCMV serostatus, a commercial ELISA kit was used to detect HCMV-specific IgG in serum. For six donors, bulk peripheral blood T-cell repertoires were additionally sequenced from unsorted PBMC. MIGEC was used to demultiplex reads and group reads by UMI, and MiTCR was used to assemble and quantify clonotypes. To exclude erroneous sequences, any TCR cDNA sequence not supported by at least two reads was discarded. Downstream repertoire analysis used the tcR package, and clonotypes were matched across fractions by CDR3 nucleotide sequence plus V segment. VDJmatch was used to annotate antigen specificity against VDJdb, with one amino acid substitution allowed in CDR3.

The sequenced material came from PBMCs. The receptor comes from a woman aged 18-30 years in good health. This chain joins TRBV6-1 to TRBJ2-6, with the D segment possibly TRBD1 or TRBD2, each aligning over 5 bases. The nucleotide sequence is TGTGCCAGCTGGCCAGGGAGCTCTGGGGCCAACGTCCTGACTTTC. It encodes CASWPGSSGANVLTF.